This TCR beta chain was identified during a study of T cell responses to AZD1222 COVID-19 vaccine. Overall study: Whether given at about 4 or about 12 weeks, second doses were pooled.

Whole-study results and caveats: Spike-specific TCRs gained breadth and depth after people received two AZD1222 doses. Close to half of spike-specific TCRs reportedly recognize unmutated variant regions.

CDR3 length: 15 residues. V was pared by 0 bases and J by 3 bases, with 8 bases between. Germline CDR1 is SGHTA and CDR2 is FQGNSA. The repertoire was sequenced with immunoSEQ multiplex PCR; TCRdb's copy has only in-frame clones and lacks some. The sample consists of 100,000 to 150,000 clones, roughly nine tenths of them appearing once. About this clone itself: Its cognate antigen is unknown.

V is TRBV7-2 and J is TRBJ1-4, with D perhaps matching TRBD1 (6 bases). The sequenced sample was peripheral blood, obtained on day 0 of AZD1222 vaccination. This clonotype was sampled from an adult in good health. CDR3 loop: CASSLAEGANEKLFF. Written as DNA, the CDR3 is TGTGCCAGCAGCTTAGCGGAGGGGGCTAATGAAAAACTGTTTTTT.